This record covers a single TCR beta chain. The antigen is unknown. The source of the sample is a study of T cell responses to AZD1222 COVID-19 vaccine. Findings of the study overall: At baseline, just 5 or 6 AZD1222 recipients tested seropositive.

With 0 bases removed from V and 7 bases from J, the gap between germline ends came to 17 bases. Germline V gene sequence: CDR1 SGDLS, CDR2 YYNGEE. This CDR3 spans 15 amino acids. Only in-frame clones appear in the TCRdb table, and some are missing; sequencing was by immunoSEQ multiplex PCR. This table has roughly 200,000 clones, around 94% appearing once. This rearrangement joins TRBV9 to TRBJ2-7; unclear D gene. The origin of this receptor is an adult who received the MenACWY meningococcal vaccine as a control. Here the sequenced sample was peripheral blood, taken 28 days after the second dose of the MenACWY control vaccine. The CDR3 region has the DNA TGTGCCAGCAGCGTAGGGCCCCCCCCGTTGGGGGAGCAGTACTTC. This codes for CASSVGPPPLGEQYF.